One and the same sample provided the 19 T cell receptor beta chains below, sequenced in a study of shared clonotypes between healthy human individuals. TCRdb's table, derived via immunoSEQ multiplex PCR, lists solely in-frame clones and lacks some. Among approximately 530,000 clones listed, approximately 95% were seen once. The sequenced material came from naive CD4+ T cells sorted from blood. Subset meaning: CD45RA+ positively selected. The receptors derive from a woman between 25 and 40 years old in good health.

The chain recombines TRBV6-5 with TRBJ1-1; 9 bases line up with TRBD1. Germline CDR1 reads MNHEY; CDR2 reads SVGAGI. The V and J ends lost 7 bases and 2 bases, in that order; junction bases with no gene match: 5. This CDR3 contains 14 residues. The CDR3 loop reads CASNQQGANTEAFF. Written as DNA, the CDR3 is TGTGCCAGCAACCAACAGGGGGCTAACACTGAAGCTTTCTTT.

This clone was recorded only once. The chain has TRBV7-9 and TRBJ2-5, with 11 bases aligning to TRBD2. The length of the CDR3 is 16 residues. From germline, CDR1 is SEHNR and CDR2 FQNEAQ (reference sequence). Trimming took 5 bases from V and 2 from J; bases not matched to a gene: 7. The CDR3 DNA sequence: TGTGCCAGCAGCCGGACTAGCGGGCGTTTACAAGAGACCCAGTACTTC. The encoded protein is CASSRTSGRLQETQYF.

The J gene is TRBJ2-4, the V gene TRBV10-1, with TRBD1 as a possible D gene (6 bases). V lost 4 bases and J 4 bases, leaving 8 bases between the germline ends. CDR1 and CDR2 from the germline V gene are WNHNN and SYGVQD (reference sequence). The CDR3 has 13 amino acids. CDR3 bases: TGCGCCAGCAGTGCAGGGGAAAAAAACATTCAGTACTTC. Translated, it gives CASSAGEKNIQYF.

CDR3 sequence reads: CASSFIGGTSYGYTF. In nucleotides, the CDR3 is TGTGCCAGCAGTTTCATCGGGGGGACGAGCTATGGCTACACCTTC. The chain carries TRBV27 and TRBJ1-2, with D possibly being TRBD1 (5 bases). This CDR3 comprises 15 residues. Trimming cost V 3 bases and J 4 bases, with 15 bases left between them. The germline gives CDR1 MNHEY, CDR2 SMNVEV (reference sequence).

The chain links TRBV7-3 to TRBJ2-1, with 9 bases matching TRBD2. Trimming removed 2 bases from V and 7 bases from J; junction bases left unmatched: 6. The CDR3 is 15 residues long. Germline V gives CDR1 SGHTA, CDR2 FQGTGA. Here the CDR3 reads CASSLVAGVGNEQFF. The CDR3 DNA is TGTGCCAGCAGCTTAGTAGCGGGAGTGGGGAATGAGCAGTTCTTC.

The chain couples TRBV30 to TRBJ2-7; D is unresolved. Per the germline V gene, CDR1 is GTSNPN and CDR2 is SVGIG (reference sequence). The V end lost 5 bases, the J end lost 2 bases, and 13 bases lay between the germline ends. The CDR3 loop spans 13 amino acids. CDR3 coding DNA: TGTGCCTGGTCTTTAGACACCACCTACGAGCAGTACTTC. The encoded protein is CAWSLDTTYEQYF.

The chain couples TRBV6-5 to TRBJ2-5, with D possibly being TRBD2 (6 bases). V was pared by 4 bases and J by 1 base, with 13 bases between. The CDR3 totals 15 residues. From germline, CDR1 is MNHEY and CDR2 SVGAGI. CDR3 coding DNA: TGTGCCAGCAGTTTGCCCGGACTAACCCAAGAGACCCAGTACTTC. Its protein product is CASSLPGLTQETQYF.

On this clone: Other nucleotide sequences in the sample specify the same CDR3. This chain connects TRBV7-8 to TRBJ1-2; 7 bases match TRBD1. V shed 3 bases, J shed 6 bases, and the junction held 10 bases outside the gene matches. CDR1 and CDR2 from the germline V gene are SGHVS and FQNEAQ. This CDR3 contains 15 residues. Here the CDR3 reads CASSFQGVDSNGYTF. The CDR3 DNA sequence: TGTGCCAGCAGCTTCCAGGGGGTCGATTCTAATGGCTACACCTTC.

The genes are TRBV5-1 and TRBJ1-5, with D uncertain. The V gene's germline CDR1 is SGHRS and CDR2 YFSETQ. Trimming removed 4 bases at V and 4 bases at J, with 9 bases between. The CDR3 loop spans 13 amino acids. The CDR3 here is CASSLRENQPQHF. DNA for the CDR3: TGCGCCAGCAGCCTACGGGAGAATCAGCCCCAGCATTTT.

The V gene is TRBV18, the J gene TRBJ2-7, with 8 bases lining up with TRBD1. This CDR3 contains 13 residues. Germline CDR1 reads KGHSH; CDR2 reads LQKENI. The junction had 5 bases not matched to a gene; V was cut back by 5 bases and J by 5 bases. The CDR3 protein is CASSEDRVHEQYF. As DNA, the CDR3 is TGTGCCAGCTCAGAGGACAGGGTCCACGAGCAGTACTTC. Drawing the rest from reference TRBV18 and TRBJ2-7, the complete variable domain is NAGVMQNPRHLVRRRGQEARLRCSPMKGHSHVYWYRQLPEEGLKFMVYLQKENIIDESGMPKERFSAEFPKEGPSILRIQQVVRGDSAAYFCASSEDRVHEQYFGPGTRLTVT.

CDR3 sequence (DNA): TGCGTATCAACTGGTTTTAGCTCCTACGAGCAGTACTTC. This sequence encodes CVSTGFSSYEQYF. The chain recombines TRBV10-1 with TRBJ2-7; the D is unclear. The CDR3 consists of 13 residues. The germline gives CDR1 WNHNN, CDR2 SYGVQD (reference sequence).

This sequence joins TRBV11-3 and TRBJ2-1, with 9 bases identical to TRBD2. The CDR3 length is 15 residues. Germline V lookup: CDR1 SGHNT, CDR2 YENEEA. Germline trimming cut 6 bases from V and 9 bases from J; bases unmatched to any gene: 12. The CDR3 DNA sequence: TGTGCCAGCAGTCTAGCGGGGATAGTCAACGCTGAGCAGTTCTTC. Its protein product is CASSLAGIVNAEQFF.

On this clone itself: This sample also contains other DNA sequences that code for the same CDR3. The chain combines TRBV5-1 with TRBJ2-2; D tentatively fits TRBD1 or TRBD2 (6 bases each). Germline values: CDR1 SGHRS, CDR2 YFSETQ. Trimming cost V 2 bases and J 2 bases, with 10 bases left between them. The CDR3 sequence is 15 residues long. In DNA, the CDR3 is TGCGCCAGCAGCTTAGCCGGGGGCAACACCGGGGAGCTGTTTTTT. Protein: CASSLAGGNTGELFF.

V gene TRBV6-5 combines with J gene TRBJ1-2; D perhaps matches TRBD1 (6 bases). There are 14 residues in the CDR3. The germline V gene encodes CDR1 MNHEY and CDR2 SVGAGI. Trimming shortened V by 7 bases and J by 3 bases, and 15 bases separated the two germline ends. CDR3 in amino acids: CASNPGQGDYGYTF. Here the CDR3 DNA reads TGTGCCAGCAATCCGGGACAAGGGGACTATGGCTACACCTTC.

The chain combines TRBV27 with TRBJ1-1; a weak D match, TRBD1 (5 bases). The CDR3 is 14 residues long. Looked up from germline, CDR1 is MNHEY and CDR2 is SMNVEV (reference sequence). Trimming removed 3 bases from V and 4 bases from J, with 12 bases in between. The CDR3 region is CASSFRRDSTEAFF. In DNA, the CDR3 is TGTGCCAGCAGTTTCCGCAGGGATTCCACTGAAGCTTTCTTT.

The chain recombines TRBV10-1 with TRBJ2-2; 11 nucleotides align to TRBD2. Per germline, CDR1 WNHNN and CDR2 SYGVQD (reference sequence). V lost 10 bases to trimming and J lost 6 bases; unmatched junction nucleotides: 7. There are 14 residues in the CDR3. The CDR3 DNA sequence: TGCGCCACGGCGACTAGCGGGAAGGCCGGGGAGCTGTTTTTT. It codes for CATATSGKAGELFF.

The chain carries TRBV4-2 and TRBJ1-2; D possibly corresponds to TRBD1 (5 bases). Germline V CDR1 and CDR2: LGHNA, YNFKEQ. This CDR3 region has 17 residues. The germline V and J ends were trimmed by 0 bases and 4 bases, with 18 bases remaining between them. Here the CDR3 reads CASSQDKGTGPVYGYTF. As DNA, the CDR3 is TGTGCCAGCAGCCAAGATAAAGGCACAGGCCCCGTCTATGGCTACACCTTC.

The chain employs TRBV4-1 and TRBJ2-2; the match to TRBD2 covers 8 bases. This CDR3 comprises 16 residues. V lost 4 bases, J lost 0 bases, and 4 bases stayed unmatched. Germline values: CDR1 MGHRA, CDR2 YSYEKL. DNA for the CDR3: TGCGCCAGCAGCCCTTCACTAGCGGCGAACACCGGGGAGCTGTTTTTT. Its translation is CASSPSLAANTGELFF.

The chain uses TRBV5-1 and TRBJ2-2; no definite D call. The CDR3 has 13 amino acids. The V gene's germline CDR1 is SGHRS and CDR2 YFSETQ. V was trimmed by 4 bases and J by 9 bases, leaving 13 bases between them. This CDR3 reads CASSAETGRELFF. The CDR3 bases are TGCGCCAGCAGCGCCGAGACGGGCAGGGAGCTGTTTTTT.